Listed below are T cell receptor beta chains from one sample, sequenced in a study of blood T cells in healthy people across ages. TCRdb re-analysed the 5' RACE reads in MiXCR, keeping a single row per CDR3 protein. The sample includes hundreds of thousands of distinct CDR3 sequences, roughly 60% of them seen just once. The source material was blood. These receptors all stem from a man aged 30 to 45 in good health. The CDR3 runs from the conserved cysteine through the conserved F or W. A D gene is named only where the DNA matches it firmly. The size entry is marked missing in some rows and otherwise reads once, few, many or a size class.

V gene	J gene	clone size	D gene	CDR3 length	CDR3 protein	CDR3 DNA
TRBV30	TRBJ2-1	once	TRBD2	13	CASRAGAPNEQFF	TGTGCCTCGAGGGCGGGAGCCCCCAATGAGCAGTTCTTC
TRBV4-3	TRBJ2-7	NA	TRBD2	17	CASSQEGLAGGPHEQYF	TGCGCCAGCAGCCAAGAAGGACTAGCGGGAGGGCCGCACGAGCAGTACTTC
TRBV12-3/TRBV12-4	TRBJ1-5	NA	NA	14	CASSFLTADQPQHF	TGTGCCAGCAGTTTTTTGACAGCTGATCAGCCCCAGCATTTT
TRBV6-5	TRBJ1-5	NA	NA	14	CASSYGPTNQPQHF	TGTGCCAGCAGTTACGGCCCTACTAATCAGCCCCAGCATTTT
TRBV5-6	TRBJ1-2	NA	NA	16	CASIEREGTSGGGYTF	TGTGCCAGCATCGAAAGGGAGGGAACATCGGGGGGTGGCTACACCTTC
TRBV24-1	TRBJ2-7	NA	TRBD1	13	CATSGDRFYEQYF	TGTGCCACCAGTGGGGACAGATTCTACGAGCAGTACTTC
TRBV4-2	TRBJ2-6	many	NA	14	CASSYDSGANVLTF	TGTGCCAGCAGCTACGACTCTGGGGCCAACGTCCTGACTTTC
TRBV5-1	TRBJ2-5	once	NA	16	CASSLDDGRGQETQYF	TGCGCCAGCAGCTTGGATGACGGGCGGGGCCAAGAGACCCAGTACTTC
TRBV29-1	TRBJ2-7	few	NA	13	CSVENRLRDEQYF	TGCAGCGTTGAGAACAGGCTAAGGGACGAGCAGTACTTC
TRBV20-1	TRBJ2-7	few	NA	12	CSADTRGYEQYF	TGCAGTGCAGACACACGGGGCTACGAGCAGTACTTC
TRBV6-2/TRBV6-3	TRBJ2-7	few	NA	14	CASRLLDRTDEQYF	TGTGCCAGCAGGCTTCTGGACAGAACGGATGAGCAGTACTTC
TRBV9	TRBJ2-3	NA	NA	15	CASSASGGGTDTQYF	TGTGCCAGCAGCGCTTCGGGTGGCGGCACAGATACGCAGTATTTT
TRBV10-3	TRBJ2-3	NA	NA	12	CANRDDTDTQYF	TGTGCCAACAGGGACGACACAGATACGCAGTATTTT
TRBV6-2/TRBV6-3	TRBJ1-5	NA	TRBD1	15	CASSLVQGAGQPQHF	TGTGCCAGCAGCCTCGTCCAGGGGGCAGGTCAGCCCCAGCATTTT
TRBV29-1	TRBJ2-7	NA	NA	14	CSSWGAAVGNEQYF	TGCAGCTCCTGGGGGGCCGCTGTAGGGAATGAGCAGTACTTC
TRBV28	TRBJ2-5	NA	NA	12	CATCLGKETQYF	TGTGCCACCTGCCTAGGTAAAGAGACCCAGTACTTC
TRBV12-3/TRBV12-4	TRBJ2-3	few	NA	15	CASSLPRSSTDTQYF	TGTGCCAGCAGTTTGCCGAGATCTAGCACAGATACGCAGTATTTT
TRBV20-1	TRBJ1-6	NA	NA	13	CSAPTDGNSPLHF	TGCAGTGCCCCCACGGACGGTAATTCACCCCTCCACTTT
TRBV11-1	TRBJ2-1	NA	TRBD2	14	CASLAGGPIAEQFF	TGTGCCAGCTTAGCGGGAGGGCCTATTGCTGAGCAGTTCTTC
TRBV28	TRBJ2-7	NA	NA	14	CASSTGVQSYEQYF	TGTGCCAGCAGTACAGGTGTCCAATCCTACGAGCAGTACTTC
TRBV15	TRBJ2-7	few	TRBD2	15	CATSGLAGGSYEQYF	TGTGCCACCAGCGGACTAGCGGGAGGTTCCTACGAGCAGTACTTC
TRBV20-1	TRBJ2-1	few	TRBD1	13	CSARDQDRHEQFF	TGCAGTGCTAGAGACCAGGACAGGCATGAGCAGTTCTTC
TRBV20-1	TRBJ1-1	NA	NA	13	CSARGTVNTGAFF	TGCAGTGCTAGAGGGACGGTGAACACTGGAGCTTTCTTT
TRBV5-1	TRBJ2-1	NA	TRBD2	15	CASSLVLAGTNEQFF	TGCGCCAGCAGCTTAGTACTAGCGGGAACTAATGAGCAGTTCTTC
TRBV30	TRBJ1-5	NA	TRBD1	13	CAWRTGRNQPQHF	TGTGCCTGGAGGACAGGGCGTAATCAGCCCCAGCATTTT
TRBV12-3/TRBV12-4	TRBJ2-3	few	NA	15	CASGAGTGSTDTQYF	TGTGCCAGCGGGGCTGGGACTGGAAGCACAGATACGCAGTATTTT
TRBV29-1	TRBJ2-7	few	NA	11	CSVDKGNEQYF	TGCAGCGTTGATAAAGGGAACGAGCAGTACTTC
TRBV20-1	TRBJ2-7	NA	NA	15	CSAAPAEGPSYEQYF	TGCAGTGCGGCCCCCGCAGAGGGTCCTTCCTACGAGCAGTACTTC
TRBV7-9	TRBJ2-5	few	NA	13	CASSSEAPETQYF	TGTGCCAGCAGCTCCGAAGCCCCGGAGACCCAGTACTTC
TRBV2	TRBJ2-1	NA	TRBD2	13	CASGTSGYNEQFF	TGTGCCAGCGGGACTAGCGGTTACAATGAGCAGTTCTTC
TRBV3-1	TRBJ1-1	NA	NA	15	CASSQRQERATEAFF	TGTGCCAGCAGCCAGAGACAAGAGAGGGCCACTGAAGCTTTCTTT
TRBV6-5	TRBJ2-7	once	TRBD1	15	CASSWETGAKYEQYF	TGTGCCAGCAGCTGGGAGACAGGGGCCAAGTACGAGCAGTACTTC
TRBV5-6	TRBJ2-5	NA	TRBD2	16	CASSETSGRDLETQYF	TGTGCCAGCAGCGAGACTAGCGGGAGAGACTTGGAGACCCAGTACTTC
TRBV20-1	TRBJ2-3	few	NA	15	CSAGNRADPRDTQYF	TGCAGTGCTGGGAACCGGGCCGACCCCAGAGATACGCAGTATTTT
TRBV6-4	TRBJ2-1	NA	NA	15	CASSDSPLIPDEQFF	TGTGCCAGCAGTGACTCTCCTCTAATTCCCGATGAGCAGTTCTTC
TRBV29-1	TRBJ1-2	few	NA	12	CSVAWGAYGYTF	TGCAGCGTTGCCTGGGGGGCCTATGGCTACACCTTC
TRBV20-1	TRBJ2-6	NA	TRBD2	17	CSANRLAGLSGANVLTF	TGCAGTGCTAATCGACTAGCGGGACTCTCTGGGGCCAACGTCCTGACTTTC
TRBV28	TRBJ2-3	few	TRBD2	15	CASSRGLAGADTQYF	TGTGCCAGCAGCCGGGGACTAGCGGGGGCGGATACGCAGTATTTT
TRBV6-5	TRBJ2-5	few	NA	14	CASSYGYLISTQYF	TGTGCCAGCAGTTACGGGTACCTGATTTCGACCCAGTACTTC
TRBV2	TRBJ1-2	NA	NA	13	CAGSAQGTDGYTF	TGTGCCGGCAGTGCTCAGGGGACGGATGGCTACACCTTC
TRBV20-1	TRBJ2-5	NA	NA	14	CSASGDRGLETQYF	TGCAGTGCTAGTGGGGACCGTGGGTTGGAGACCCAGTACTTC
TRBV20-1	TRBJ2-7	few	NA	16	CSARGALRSSPYEQYF	TGCAGTGCTAGAGGGGCCCTTAGGAGTTCTCCTTACGAGCAGTACTTC
TRBV11-3	TRBJ2-1	NA	NA	13	CASSPGISGEQFF	TGTGCCAGCAGTCCTGGAATTTCGGGTGAGCAGTTCTTC
TRBV6-5	TRBJ1-2	NA	NA	14	CASTQGMSGYGYTF	TGTGCCAGCACCCAGGGAATGAGTGGCTATGGCTACACCTTC
TRBV7-3	TRBJ2-7	NA	NA	13	CASSQIGDYEQYF	TGTGCCAGCAGCCAGATTGGGGACTACGAGCAGTACTTC
TRBV7-2	TRBJ2-5	few	NA	11	CASSSRWEQYF	TGTGCCAGCAGTTCACGGTGGGAGCAGTACTTC
TRBV3-1	TRBJ2-1	few	NA	18	CASSQAPLASLSYNEQFF	TGTGCCAGCAGCCAAGCCCCACTAGCTTCCCTCTCCTACAATGAGCAGTTCTTC
TRBV3-1	TRBJ2-5	NA	NA	15	CASSQAAGQGETQYF	TGTGCCAGCAGCCAAGCGGCAGGGCAAGGAGAGACCCAGTACTTC
TRBV13	TRBJ2-1	NA	TRBD2	14	CASSLVRGDHEQFF	TGTGCCAGCAGCTTAGTACGGGGGGACCATGAGCAGTTCTTC
TRBV25-1	TRBJ1-1	few	NA	12	CASSDTRNEAFF	TGTGCCAGCAGTGATACAAGGAATGAAGCTTTCTTT
TRBV10-3	TRBJ2-3	NA	NA	14	CAISDGPSTDTQYF	TGTGCCATCAGTGATGGACCTAGCACAGATACGCAGTATTTT